This is a list of T cell receptor beta chains from one sample in a study of cytomegalovirus exposure and HLA in healthy donors. Clones were read by immunoSEQ multiplex PCR, and TCRdb kept only the in-frame ones, dropping some. The table shows around 180,000 clones, with about three quarters occurring only once. Sequencing was carried out using PBMCs. The receptors here all came from a man aged 35 to 55 in good health and CMV-seronegative. Each CDR3 is given with its conserved first and last residue. The D gene is left open where the match is weak. The size field is filled for only some rows; it gives once, few, many or a size class.

d_call,v_call,clone_size,cdr3_length,j_call,cdr3_aa,cdr3_nt
-,TRBV4-3,-,15,TRBJ2-7,CASSQDAASSYEQYF,TGCGCCAGCAGCCAAGATGCTGCTAGCTCCTACGAGCAGTACTTC
TRBD2,TRBV5-1,-,17,TRBJ2-2,CASSLGLAGGPDGELFF,TGCGCCAGCAGCTTGGGACTAGCGGGGGGGCCGGACGGGGAGCTGTTTTTT
-,TRBV6-1,-,13,TRBJ2-3,CAAGSAPPDTQYF,TGTGCCGCGGGTAGCGCCCCCCCAGATACGCAGTATTTT
-,TRBV10-3,-,15,TRBJ2-3,CAISLQLGPTDTQYF,TGTGCCATCAGTCTTCAACTAGGGCCCACAGATACGCAGTATTTT
-,TRBV19,once,16,TRBJ2-3,CASSPVKRLGTDTQYF,TGTGCCAGTAGTCCCGTGAAACGACTCGGCACAGATACGCAGTATTTT
-,TRBV21-1,-,15,TRBJ2-7,CASRQGQVFSYEQYF,TGTGCCAGCAGGCAGGGACAGGTCTTCTCCTACGAGCAGTACTTC
-,TRBV5-6,-,15,TRBJ1-1,CASSPTGRVNTEAFF,TGTGCCAGCAGCCCCACAGGGAGGGTGAACACTGAAGCTTTCTTT
-,TRBV2,-,16,TRBJ2-4,CASRDRGAAAKNIQYF,TGTGCCAGCAGGGACCGGGGAGCCGCAGCCAAAAACATTCAGTACTTC
-,TRBV7-9,few,15,TRBJ2-3,CASSSRLEGTDTQYF,TGTGCCAGCAGCTCGCGGCTCGAGGGCACAGATACGCAGTATTTT
TRBD1,TRBV5-1,-,15,TRBJ2-7,CASSQQTGGVDEQYF,TGCGCCAGCAGCCAACAGACAGGGGGGGTAGACGAGCAGTACTTC
-,TRBV5-8,few,15,TRBJ2-1,CASSLPGAVGDEQFF,TGTGCCAGCAGCCTACCTGGCGCGGTAGGGGATGAGCAGTTCTTC
TRBD1,TRBV28,-,16,TRBJ1-2,CASSSLTGELNYGYTF,TGTGCCAGCAGTTCATTAACAGGGGAGCTTAACTATGGCTACACCTTC
TRBD1,TRBV2,few,15,TRBJ1-6,CASSDIARGDSPLHF,TGTGCCAGCAGTGATATTGCCAGGGGGGATTCACCCCTCCACTTT
TRBD1,TRBV7-2,few,14,TRBJ1-1,CASSARQGRTEAFF,TGTGCCAGCAGCGCCAGACAGGGACGCACTGAAGCTTTCTTT
-,TRBV19,-,15,TRBJ2-7,CASSDSGTGSYEQYF,TGTGCCAGTAGCGACTCCGGGACTGGATCCTACGAGCAGTACTTC
TRBD1,TRBV27,few,16,TRBJ2-1,CASSPSWTGPYNEQFF,TGTGCCAGCAGTCCGTCCTGGACAGGGCCGTACAATGAGCAGTTCTTC
-,TRBV7-2,-,15,TRBJ1-1,CASRYSGTPNTEAFF,TGTGCCAGCAGGTACTCCGGGACACCGAACACTGAAGCTTTCTTT
-,TRBV19,few,13,TRBJ2-2,CATPVGVTGELFF,TGTGCCACACCTGTCGGGGTCACCGGGGAGCTGTTTTTT
TRBD1,TRBV19,-,16,TRBJ1-5,CASSKTGTGDYQPQHF,TGTGCCAGTAGCAAAACCGGGACAGGAGATTATCAGCCCCAGCATTTT
TRBD2,TRBV2,-,15,TRBJ2-5,CATKGLAGGQETQYF,TGTGCCACTAAGGGACTAGCGGGGGGACAAGAGACCCAGTACTTC
-,TRBV7-9,once,13,TRBJ1-1,CASSLTGQLEAFF,TGTGCCAGCAGCTTAACTGGACAGCTCGAAGCTTTCTTT
-,TRBV15,-,17,TRBJ1-5,CATSRVHPGGRSQPQHF,TGTGCCACCAGCAGAGTACATCCCGGGGGGCGGTCCCAGCCCCAGCATTTT
-,TRBV18,-,13,TRBJ2-7,CASGEGDLYEQYF,TGTGCCAGCGGGGAGGGGGATCTCTACGAGCAGTACTTC
TRBD1,TRBV10-1,-,14,TRBJ2-1,CASSEGQGFGEQFF,TGCGCCAGCAGTGAGGGACAGGGGTTTGGTGAGCAGTTCTTC
-,TRBV5-1,-,14,TRBJ2-2,CASSLTTGSGELFF,TGCGCCAGCAGCTTGACTACAGGGTCCGGGGAGCTGTTTTTT
-,TRBV5-4,few,13,TRBJ1-1,CASSLDAGTEAFF,TGTGCCAGCAGCTTGGATGCAGGGACTGAAGCTTTCTTT
-,TRBV7-2,-,14,TRBJ1-1,CASSIQGYGTEAFF,TGTGCCAGCAGCATACAGGGTTATGGCACTGAAGCTTTCTTT
TRBD1,TRBV19,-,15,TRBJ2-5,CASRSGTGGVETQYF,TGTGCCAGTAGGTCCGGGACAGGGGGCGTAGAGACCCAGTACTTC
TRBD1,TRBV7-3,-,18,TRBJ2-6,CASSGSGTGIVGANVLTF,TGTGCCAGCAGCGGGTCCGGGACAGGGATAGTTGGGGCCAACGTCCTGACTTTC
TRBD1,TRBV29-1,-,17,TRBJ2-5,CSVEVALGGQGRETQYF,TGCAGCGTTGAAGTGGCGTTAGGGGGACAGGGACGGGAGACCCAGTACTTC
TRBD1,TRBV19,few,17,TRBJ1-6,CASRPGQGYSYNSPLHF,TGTGCCAGTAGACCGGGACAGGGGTACTCCTATAATTCACCCCTCCACTTT
-,TRBV11-3,once,15,TRBJ1-3,CASSSRSGKGNTIYF,TGTGCCAGCAGCTCTCGGTCCGGGAAAGGAAACACCATATATTTT
-,TRBV6-5,-,13,TRBJ1-6,CASRTEQNSPLHF,TGTGCCAGCAGGACAGAGCAAAATTCACCCCTCCACTTT
-,TRBV6-6,-,16,TRBJ2-1,CASSYRDFIMGNEQFF,TGTGCCAGCAGTTACAGGGACTTTATTATGGGGAATGAGCAGTTCTTC
-,TRBV19,-,14,TRBJ2-3,CASSTRTITDTQYF,TGTGCCAGTAGTACCCGGACTATTACAGATACGCAGTATTTT
TRBD1,TRBV19,-,14,TRBJ1-4,CASSTMTGREKLFF,TGTGCCAGTAGTACTATGACAGGGAGGGAAAAACTGTTTTTT
-,TRBV21-1,-,13,TRBJ1-1,CASEGSSNTEAFF,TGTGCCAGCGAGGGCAGCTCGAACACTGAAGCTTTCTTT
-,TRBV19,few,12,TRBJ1-2,CASSPRDYGYTF,TGTGCCAGTAGCCCCCGGGACTATGGCTACACCTTC
TRBD2,TRBV4-1,-,13,TRBJ2-7,CATGLAGGYEQYF,TGCGCCACCGGACTAGCGGGAGGTTACGAGCAGTACTTC
-,TRBV5-1,-,15,TRBJ1-4,CASSWGGGLNEKLFF,TGCGCCAGCAGCTGGGGCGGGGGCCTTAATGAAAAACTGTTTTTT
-,TRBV7-2,once,13,TRBJ2-3,CASSLWAGDTQYF,TGTGCCAGCAGCTTGTGGGCTGGAGATACGCAGTATTTT
TRBD2,TRBV5-1,-,17,TRBJ2-2,CASSQYTSGRAPGELFF,TGCGCCAGCAGCCAGTATACTAGCGGGAGAGCTCCCGGGGAGCTGTTTTTT
-,TRBV6-5,-,13,TRBJ2-2,CASSSPGTGELFF,TGTGCCAGCAGTTCCCCGGGGACCGGGGAGCTGTTTTTT
TRBD2,TRBV4-3,-,16,TRBJ2-3,CASSQGQSGILNTQYF,TGCGCCAGCAGCCAAGGGCAGAGCGGGATATTAAATACGCAGTATTTT
-,TRBV5-1,-,14,TRBJ1-2,CASSLEQTNYGYTF,TGCGCCAGCAGCTTGGAACAGACTAACTATGGCTACACCTTC
-,TRBV30,-,18,TRBJ1-1,CAWSVIFGPGGINTEAFF,TGTGCCTGGAGTGTAATATTTGGGCCGGGGGGGATTAACACTGAAGCTTTCTTT
-,TRBV11-2,-,15,TRBJ1-4,CASSLVGSANEKLFF,TGTGCCAGCAGCTTAGTTGGTAGTGCTAATGAAAAACTGTTTTTT
-,TRBV11-3,once,14,TRBJ2-4,CASSPRDAKNIQYF,TGTGCCAGCAGCCCGCGGGACGCCAAAAACATTCAGTACTTC
-,TRBV6-1,-,11,TRBJ2-3,CASRGGDTQYF,TGTGCCAGCAGGGGGGGAGATACGCAGTATTTT
-,TRBV7-9,-,17,TRBJ2-6,CASSQEGTNSGANVLTF,TGCGCCAGCAGCCAAGAAGGGACAAACTCTGGGGCCAACGTCCTGACTTTC
-,TRBV6-5,-,15,TRBJ1-3,CASSYSRLGGNTIYF,TGTGCCAGCAGTTACTCGAGGTTAGGCGGAAACACCATATATTTT